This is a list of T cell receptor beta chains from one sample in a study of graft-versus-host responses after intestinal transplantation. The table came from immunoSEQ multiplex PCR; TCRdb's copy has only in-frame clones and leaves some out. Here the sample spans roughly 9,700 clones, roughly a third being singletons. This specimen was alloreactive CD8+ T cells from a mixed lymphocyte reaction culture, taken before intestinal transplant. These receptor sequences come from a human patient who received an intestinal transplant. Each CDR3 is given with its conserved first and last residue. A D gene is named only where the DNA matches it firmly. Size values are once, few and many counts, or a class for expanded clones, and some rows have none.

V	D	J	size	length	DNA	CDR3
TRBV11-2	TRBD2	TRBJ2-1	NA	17	TGTGCCAGCAGCCATGGGACTAGCGGGAGTATCTACAATGAGCAGTTCTTC	CASSHGTSGSIYNEQFF
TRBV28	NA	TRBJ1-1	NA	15	TGTGCCAGCAGTTCCACCCTGCTTGGGGCGACTGAAGCTTTCTTT	CASSSTLLGATEAFF
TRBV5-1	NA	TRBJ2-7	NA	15	TGCGCCAGCAGCTTGATTGCCAGGGGTCTCTACGAGCAGTACTTC	CASSLIARGLYEQYF
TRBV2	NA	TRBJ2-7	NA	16	TGTGCCAGCAGTGAAGGCCCGGACTTCGGGCTAGTTGGTCCGTACTTC	CASSEGPDFGLVGPYF
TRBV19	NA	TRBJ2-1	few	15	TGTGCCAGTAGTATAGGCGCGAGCTCCTACAATGAGCAGTTCTTC	CASSIGASSYNEQFF
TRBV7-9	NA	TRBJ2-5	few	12	TGTGCCAGCTGGGGAGATGAAGAGACCCAGTACTTC	CASWGDEETQYF
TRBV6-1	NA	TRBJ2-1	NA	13	TGTGCCAGCAGTTGGGGCCAAGTCAATGAGCAGTTCTTC	CASSWGQVNEQFF
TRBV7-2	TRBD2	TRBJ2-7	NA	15	TGTGCCAGCAGCTTAACTAGCGGGGGGGCGGACGAGCAGTACTTC	CASSLTSGGADEQYF
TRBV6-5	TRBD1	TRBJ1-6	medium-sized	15	TGTGCCAGCAGTTATGGACAGGGGGGGAATTCACCCCTCCACTTT	CASSYGQGGNSPLHF
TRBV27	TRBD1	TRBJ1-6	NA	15	TGTGCCAGCAAACTCCCGGGACAGGGGCATTCACCCCTCCACTTT	CASKLPGQGHSPLHF
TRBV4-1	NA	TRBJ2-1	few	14	TGCGCCAGCAGCCAGGTTGGGAGCACGAATGAGCAGTTCTTC	CASSQVGSTNEQFF
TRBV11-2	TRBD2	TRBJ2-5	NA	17	TGTGCCAGCAGCTTAAGCCAACTAGCGGGAGCCGGTGAGACCCAGTACTTC	CASSLSQLAGAGETQYF
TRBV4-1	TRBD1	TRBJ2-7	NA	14	TGCGCCAGCAGCCAAGCACAGGGGTTCTACGAGCAGTACTTC	CASSQAQGFYEQYF
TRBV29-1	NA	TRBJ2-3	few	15	TGCAGCGTTGAGGGGGGGCTATTTAGCACAGATACGCAGTATTTT	CSVEGGLFSTDTQYF
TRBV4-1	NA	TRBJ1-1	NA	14	TGCGCCAGCAGCCAAGAATCACAGAGTCCGGGATCTTTCTTT	CASSQESQSPGSFF
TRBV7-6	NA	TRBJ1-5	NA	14	TGTGCCAGCAGCTTGGCGGGGTCTAATCAGCCCCAGCATTTT	CASSLAGSNQPQHF
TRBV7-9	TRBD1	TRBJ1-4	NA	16	TGTGCCAGCAGTTCGCCCTGGACAGGGGTTTACGAAAAACTGTTTTTT	CASSSPWTGVYEKLFF
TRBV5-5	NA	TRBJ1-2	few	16	TGTGCCAGCAGCGTTGGGGAGGGCTCCCTCTCTATGACGTACACCTTC	CASSVGEGSLSMTYTF
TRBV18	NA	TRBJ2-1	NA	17	TGTGCCAGCTCGAACCTCAACTGGGGCCTCTCCTACAATGAGCAGTTCTTC	CASSNLNWGLSYNEQFF
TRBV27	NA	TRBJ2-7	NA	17	TGTGCCAGCAGTTTATCGGCCAAGGGCAGGGCGACCTACGAGCAGTACTTC	CASSLSAKGRATYEQYF
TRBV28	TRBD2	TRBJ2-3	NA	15	TGTGCCAGCAGTCCCGAACTAGCGGGCACAGATACGCAGTATTTT	CASSPELAGTDTQYF
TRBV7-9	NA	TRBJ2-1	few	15	TGTGCCAGCAGCCCCCAGGGGAGCTCCTACAATGAGCAGTTCTTC	CASSPQGSSYNEQFF